This record looks at one T cell receptor beta chain sequence and its context. The antigen remains undetermined. The source of the sample is a study of Ad26.COV2.S vaccination and SARS-CoV-2 variants. Study details: The study gave Ad26.COV2.S intramuscularly, once or twice 56 days apart. Study-level results: Breadth and depth estimates from TCRs may understate total T cell responses.

Described treatment: 19 received Ad26.COV2.S at low or high dose, single or two shots; several received placebo; per-sample allocation not given. Sampling happened 63 days after the first vaccine or placebo injection. The V gene lost 7 bases and the J gene lost 8 bases, with 15 bases spanning the gap. This CDR3 region has 13 residues. Germline-derived CDR1 and CDR2 are MNHEY and SMNVEV (reference sequence). Here immunoSEQ multiplex PCR was the method, and the copy in TCRdb shows in-frame clones only, minus some. The sample has some 450,000 clones; less than 95% are singletons. The clonotype was recovered from a person aged 18-65 years who received the Ad26.COV2.S COVID-19 vaccine or a placebo. V and J are TRBV27 and TRBJ1-3, with a possible D match to TRBD1 (5 bases). The starting material was peripheral blood, obtained in a trial of Ad26.COV2.S vaccine versus placebo. The CDR3 protein is CASTKRRGDTIYF. The DNA for the CDR3 is TGTGCCAGCACCAAACGGCGGGGGGACACCATATATTTT.